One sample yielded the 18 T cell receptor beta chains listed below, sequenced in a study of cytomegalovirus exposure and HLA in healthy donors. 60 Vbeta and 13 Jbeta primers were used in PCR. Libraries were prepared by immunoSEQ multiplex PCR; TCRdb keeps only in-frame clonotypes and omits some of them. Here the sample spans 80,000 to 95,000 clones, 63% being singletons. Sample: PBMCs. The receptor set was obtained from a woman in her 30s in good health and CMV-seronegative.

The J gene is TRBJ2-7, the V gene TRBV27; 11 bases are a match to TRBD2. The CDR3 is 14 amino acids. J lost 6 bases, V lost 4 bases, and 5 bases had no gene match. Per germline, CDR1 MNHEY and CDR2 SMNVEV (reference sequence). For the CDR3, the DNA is TGTGCCAGCAGTTCTAGCGGGAGGAAAGGCGAGCAGTACTTC. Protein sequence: CASSSSGRKGEQYF.

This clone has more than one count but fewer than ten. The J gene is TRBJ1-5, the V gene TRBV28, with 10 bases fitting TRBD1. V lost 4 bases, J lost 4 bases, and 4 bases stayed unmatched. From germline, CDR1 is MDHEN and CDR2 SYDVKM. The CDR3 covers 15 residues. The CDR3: CASSSRQGANQPQHF. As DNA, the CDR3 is TGTGCCAGCAGTTCCCGACAGGGGGCTAATCAGCCCCAGCATTTT.

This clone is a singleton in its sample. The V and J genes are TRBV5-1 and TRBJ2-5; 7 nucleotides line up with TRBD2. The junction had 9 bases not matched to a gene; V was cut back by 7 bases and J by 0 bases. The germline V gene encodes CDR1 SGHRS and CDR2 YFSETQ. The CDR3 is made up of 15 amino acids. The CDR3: CASSPVRGYQETQYF. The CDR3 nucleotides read TGCGCCAGCTCGCCTGTGCGGGGGTACCAAGAGACCCAGTACTTC.

The CDR3 sequence: CASSYNDRDQETQYF. In nucleotides, the CDR3 is TGTGCCAGCAGTTACAATGACAGGGACCAAGAGACCCAGTACTTC. The rearrangement links TRBV6-6 to TRBJ2-5, with 7 bases identical to TRBD1. The CDR3 has 15 amino acids. J gave up 0 bases and V 2 bases, and 3 bases lay outside the gene matches. CDR1 is MNHNY and CDR2 is SVGAGI in the germline V gene (reference sequence).

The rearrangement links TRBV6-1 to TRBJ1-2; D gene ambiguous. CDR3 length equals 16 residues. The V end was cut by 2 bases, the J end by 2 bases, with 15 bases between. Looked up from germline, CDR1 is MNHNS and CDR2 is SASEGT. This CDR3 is CASSEPARAGNYGYTF. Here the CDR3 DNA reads TGTGCCAGCAGTGAACCCGCAAGGGCGGGGAACTATGGCTACACCTTC.

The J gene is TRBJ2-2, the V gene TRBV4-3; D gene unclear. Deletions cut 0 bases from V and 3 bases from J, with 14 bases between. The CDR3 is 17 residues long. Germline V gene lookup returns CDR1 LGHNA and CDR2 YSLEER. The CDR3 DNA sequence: TGCGCCAGCAGCCAAGATCGCACTCAGAGGTACACCGGGGAGCTGTTTTTT. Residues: CASSQDRTQRYTGELFF.

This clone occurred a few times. The CDR3 is CAILRGLNTEAFF. CDR3 coding DNA: TGTGCCATCTTACGTGGGCTGAACACTGAAGCTTTCTTT. V gene TRBV6-1 combines with J gene TRBJ1-1; D is uncertain. Germline loops: CDR1 MNHNS, CDR2 SASEGT. The CDR3 runs 13 residues. V shed 10 bases and J shed 0 bases, with 12 bases lying between them.

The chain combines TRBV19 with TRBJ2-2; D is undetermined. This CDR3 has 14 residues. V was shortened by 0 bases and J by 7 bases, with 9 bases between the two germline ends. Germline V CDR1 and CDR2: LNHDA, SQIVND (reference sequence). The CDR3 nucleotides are TGTGCCAGTAGTATAGAGCCGGTCGTCGGGGAGCTGTTTTTT. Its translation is CASSIEPVVGELFF.

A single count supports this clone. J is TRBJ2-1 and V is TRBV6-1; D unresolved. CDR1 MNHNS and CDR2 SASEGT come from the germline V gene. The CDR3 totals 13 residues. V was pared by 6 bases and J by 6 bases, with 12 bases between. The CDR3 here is CASRRMIINEQFF. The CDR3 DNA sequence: TGTGCCAGCAGGAGGATGATAATCAATGAGCAGTTCTTC.

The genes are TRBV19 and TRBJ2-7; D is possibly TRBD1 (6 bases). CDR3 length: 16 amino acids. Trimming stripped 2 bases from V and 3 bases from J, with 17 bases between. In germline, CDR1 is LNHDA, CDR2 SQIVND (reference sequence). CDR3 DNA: TGTGCCAGTAGTATAAGTTGGACAGCAACAAACTACGAGCAGTACTTC. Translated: CASSISWTATNYEQYF.

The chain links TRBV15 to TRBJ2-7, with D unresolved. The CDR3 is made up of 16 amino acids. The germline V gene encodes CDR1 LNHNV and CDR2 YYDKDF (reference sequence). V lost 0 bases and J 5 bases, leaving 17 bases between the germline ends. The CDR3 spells CATSRDAVTALHEQYF. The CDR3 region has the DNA TGTGCCACCAGCAGAGATGCGGTGACGGCCTTACACGAGCAGTACTTC.

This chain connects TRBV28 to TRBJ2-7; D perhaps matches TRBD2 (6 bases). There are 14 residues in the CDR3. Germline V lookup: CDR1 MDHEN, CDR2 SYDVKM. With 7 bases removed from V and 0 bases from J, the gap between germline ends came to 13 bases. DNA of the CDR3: TGTGCCAGCAACTCCCCGCGGGGCTCCTACGAGCAGTACTTC. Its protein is CASNSPRGSYEQYF.

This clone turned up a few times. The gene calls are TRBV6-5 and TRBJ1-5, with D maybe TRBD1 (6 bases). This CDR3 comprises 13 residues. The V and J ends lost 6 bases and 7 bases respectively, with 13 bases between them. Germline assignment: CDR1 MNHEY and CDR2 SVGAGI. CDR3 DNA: TGTGCCAGCAGAGACGGGGGGGGCCAGCCCCAGCATTTT. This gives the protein CASRDGGGQPQHF.

CDR3 amino acids: CASSIQSSASYEQYF. The CDR3 DNA follows: TGTGCCAGTAGTATTCAGTCTAGCGCCAGCTACGAGCAGTACTTC. The J gene is TRBJ2-7, the V gene TRBV19, with D possibly matching TRBD2 (6 bases). The germline V gene encodes CDR1 LNHDA and CDR2 SQIVND (reference sequence). The CDR3 is 15 residues long. Trimming left V 3 bases short and J 3 bases short, with 15 bases between.

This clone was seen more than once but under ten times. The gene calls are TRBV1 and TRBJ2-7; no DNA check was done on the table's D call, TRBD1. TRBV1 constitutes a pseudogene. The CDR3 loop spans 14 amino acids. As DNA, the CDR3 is TGCACCAGCAGCCCCCCTTCGACAGGGGATGAGCAGTACTTC. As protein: CTSSPPSTGDEQYF.

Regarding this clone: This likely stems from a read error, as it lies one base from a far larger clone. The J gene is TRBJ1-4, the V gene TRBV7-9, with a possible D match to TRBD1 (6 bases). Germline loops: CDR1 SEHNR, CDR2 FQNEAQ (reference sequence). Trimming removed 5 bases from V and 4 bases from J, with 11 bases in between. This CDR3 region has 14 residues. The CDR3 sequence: CASSQGLGNEKLFF. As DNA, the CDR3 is TGTGCCAGCAGCCAGGGGCTCGGTAATGAAAAACTGTTTTTT.

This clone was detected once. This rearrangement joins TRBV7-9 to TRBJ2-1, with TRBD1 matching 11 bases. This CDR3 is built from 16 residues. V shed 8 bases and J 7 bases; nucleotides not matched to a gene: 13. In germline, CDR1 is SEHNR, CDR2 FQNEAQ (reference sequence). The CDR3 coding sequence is TGTGCCAGCTCCCTTTGGACAGGGGGCCCCGCGAATGAGCAGTTCTTC. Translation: CASSLWTGGPANEQFF.

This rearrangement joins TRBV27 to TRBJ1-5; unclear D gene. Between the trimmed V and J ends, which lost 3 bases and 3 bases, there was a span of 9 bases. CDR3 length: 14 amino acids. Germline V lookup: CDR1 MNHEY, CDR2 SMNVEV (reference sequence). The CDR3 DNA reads TGTGCCAGCAGTTTCGGAGCAGACAATCAGCCCCAGCATTTT. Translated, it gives CASSFGADNQPQHF.